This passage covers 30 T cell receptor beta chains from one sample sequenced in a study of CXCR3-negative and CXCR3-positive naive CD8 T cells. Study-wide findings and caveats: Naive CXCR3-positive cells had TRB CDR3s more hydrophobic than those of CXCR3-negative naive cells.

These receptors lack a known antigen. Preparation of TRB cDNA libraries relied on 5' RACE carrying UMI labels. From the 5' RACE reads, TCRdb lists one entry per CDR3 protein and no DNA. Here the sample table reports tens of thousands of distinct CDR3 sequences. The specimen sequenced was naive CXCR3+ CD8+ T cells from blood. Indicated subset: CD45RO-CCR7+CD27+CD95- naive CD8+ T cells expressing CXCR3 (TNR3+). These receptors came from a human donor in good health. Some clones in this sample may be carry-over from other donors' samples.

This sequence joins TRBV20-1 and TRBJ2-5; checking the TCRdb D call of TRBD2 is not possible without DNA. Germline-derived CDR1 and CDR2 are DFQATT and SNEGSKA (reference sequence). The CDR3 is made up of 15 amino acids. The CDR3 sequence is CSARGEWGNQETQYF.

The chain's CDR3 is CASSLIAATYEQYF. The rearrangement links TRBV7-2 to TRBJ2-7; TCRdb returns TRBD2, unconfirmable since there is no DNA. The CDR3 runs to 14 residues. Germline assignment: CDR1 SGHTA and CDR2 FQGNSA.

The CDR3 here is CASGTRVAGELFF. This chain uses TRBV12-3 or TRBV12-4 with TRBJ2-2; TCRdb's D gene call, TRBD1, goes unchecked for lack of DNA. CDR3 length: 13 residues.

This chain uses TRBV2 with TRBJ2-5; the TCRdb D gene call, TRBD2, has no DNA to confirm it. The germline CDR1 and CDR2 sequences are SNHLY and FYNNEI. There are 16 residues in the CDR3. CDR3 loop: CASRGIKGLPRETQYF.

This chain's CDR3 is CASSLVVGANTGELFF. The rearrangement links TRBV7-8 to TRBJ2-2. Germline V gives CDR1 SGHVS, CDR2 FQNEAQ. The length of the CDR3 is 16 residues.

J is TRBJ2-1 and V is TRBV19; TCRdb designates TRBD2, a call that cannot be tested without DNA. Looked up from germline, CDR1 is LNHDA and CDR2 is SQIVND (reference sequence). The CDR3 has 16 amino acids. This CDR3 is CASSIDPPSYGYEQFF.

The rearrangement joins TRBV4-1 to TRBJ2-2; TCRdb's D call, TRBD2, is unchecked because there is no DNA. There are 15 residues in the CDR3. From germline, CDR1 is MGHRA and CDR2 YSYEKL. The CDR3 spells CASSPGLAFAGELFF.

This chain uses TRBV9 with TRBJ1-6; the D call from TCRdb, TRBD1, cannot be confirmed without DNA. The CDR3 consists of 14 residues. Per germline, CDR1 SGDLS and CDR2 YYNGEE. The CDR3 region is CASRSGAGESPLHF.

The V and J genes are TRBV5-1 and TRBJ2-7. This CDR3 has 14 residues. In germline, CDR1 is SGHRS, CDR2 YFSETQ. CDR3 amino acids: CASSLDRDLYEQYF.

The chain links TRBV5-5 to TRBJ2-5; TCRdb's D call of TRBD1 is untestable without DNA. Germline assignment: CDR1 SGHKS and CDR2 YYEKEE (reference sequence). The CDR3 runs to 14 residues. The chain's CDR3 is CASSFYIGGGTQYF.

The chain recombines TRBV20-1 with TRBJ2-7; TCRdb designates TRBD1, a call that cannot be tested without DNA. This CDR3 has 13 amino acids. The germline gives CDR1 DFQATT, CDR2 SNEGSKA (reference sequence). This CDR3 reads CSASPARDNEQYF.

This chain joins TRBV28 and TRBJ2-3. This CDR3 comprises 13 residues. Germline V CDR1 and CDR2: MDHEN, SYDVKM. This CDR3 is CATRNRGTDTQYF.

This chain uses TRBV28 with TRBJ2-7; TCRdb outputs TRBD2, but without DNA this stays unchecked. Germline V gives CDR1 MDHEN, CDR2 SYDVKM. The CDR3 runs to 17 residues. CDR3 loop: CASSPDSSGVSSYEQYF.

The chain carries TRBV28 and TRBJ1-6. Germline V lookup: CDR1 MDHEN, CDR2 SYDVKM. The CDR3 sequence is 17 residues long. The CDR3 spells CASSLGRTSSYNSPLHF.

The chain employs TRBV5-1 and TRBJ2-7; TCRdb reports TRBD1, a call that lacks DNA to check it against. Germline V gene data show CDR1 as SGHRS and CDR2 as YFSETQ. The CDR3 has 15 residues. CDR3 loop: CASSLDWTGTYEQYF.

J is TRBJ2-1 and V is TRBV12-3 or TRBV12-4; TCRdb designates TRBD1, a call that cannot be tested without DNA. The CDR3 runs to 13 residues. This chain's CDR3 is CASSLGPNNEQFF.

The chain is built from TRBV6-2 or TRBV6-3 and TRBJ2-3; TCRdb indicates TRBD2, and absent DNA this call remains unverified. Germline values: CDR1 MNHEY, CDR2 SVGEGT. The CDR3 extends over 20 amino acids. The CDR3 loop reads CASSYFAQSTSGRETDTQYF.

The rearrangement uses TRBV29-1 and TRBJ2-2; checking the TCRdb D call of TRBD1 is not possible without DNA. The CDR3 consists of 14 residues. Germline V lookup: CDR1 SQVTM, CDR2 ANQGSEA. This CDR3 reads CSVIGGWNTGELFF.

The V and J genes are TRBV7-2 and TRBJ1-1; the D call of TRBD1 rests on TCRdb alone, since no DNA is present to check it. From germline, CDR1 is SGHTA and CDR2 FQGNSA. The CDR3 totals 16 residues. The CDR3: CASSLERGSHPGVGVF.

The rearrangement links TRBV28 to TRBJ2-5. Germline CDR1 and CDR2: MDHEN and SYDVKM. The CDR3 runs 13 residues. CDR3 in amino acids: CASSFGTQETQYF.

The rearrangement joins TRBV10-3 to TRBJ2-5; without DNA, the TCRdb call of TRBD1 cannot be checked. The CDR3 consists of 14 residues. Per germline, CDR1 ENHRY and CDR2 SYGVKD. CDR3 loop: CAISESGTEETQYF.

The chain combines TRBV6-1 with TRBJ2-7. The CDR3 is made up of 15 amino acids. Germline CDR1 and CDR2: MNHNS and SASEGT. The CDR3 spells CASSESFARSYEQYF.

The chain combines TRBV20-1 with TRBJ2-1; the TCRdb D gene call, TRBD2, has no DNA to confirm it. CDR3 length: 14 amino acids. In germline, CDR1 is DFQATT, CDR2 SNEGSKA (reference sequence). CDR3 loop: CSARTGLAYNEQFF.

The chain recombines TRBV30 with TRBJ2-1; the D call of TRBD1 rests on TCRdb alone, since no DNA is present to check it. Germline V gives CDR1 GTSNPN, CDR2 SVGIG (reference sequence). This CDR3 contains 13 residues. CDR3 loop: CAWMGGIANEQFF. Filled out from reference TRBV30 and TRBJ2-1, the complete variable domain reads SQTIHQWPATLVQPVGSPLSLECTVEGTSNPNLYWYRQAAGRGLQLLFYSVGIGQISSEVPQNLSASRPQDRQFILSSKKLLLSDSGFYLCAWMGGIANEQFFGPGTRLTVL.

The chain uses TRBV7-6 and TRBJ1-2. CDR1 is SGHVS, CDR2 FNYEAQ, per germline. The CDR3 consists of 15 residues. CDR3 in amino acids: CASSLGEDATDGNTF.

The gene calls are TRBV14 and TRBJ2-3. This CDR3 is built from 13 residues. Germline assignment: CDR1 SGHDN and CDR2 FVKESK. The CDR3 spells CASSQWVTDTQYF.

The CDR3 protein is CASSPRQSATNEKLFF. This rearrangement joins TRBV3-1 to TRBJ1-4; the TRBD1 assignment by TCRdb is unverifiable without DNA. CDR3 length equals 16 residues. In germline, CDR1 is LGHDT, CDR2 YNNKEL (reference sequence).

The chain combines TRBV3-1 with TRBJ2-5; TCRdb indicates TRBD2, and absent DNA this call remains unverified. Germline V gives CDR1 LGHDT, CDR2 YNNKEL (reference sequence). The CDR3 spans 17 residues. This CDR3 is CASSQKSGGPYQETQYF.

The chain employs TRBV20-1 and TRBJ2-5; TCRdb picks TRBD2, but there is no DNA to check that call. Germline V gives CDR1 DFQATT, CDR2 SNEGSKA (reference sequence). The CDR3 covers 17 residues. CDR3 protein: CSARDPLTLAGVETQYF.

The CDR3 region is CSVGGQEYTQYF. The gene calls are TRBV29-1 and TRBJ2-3; TCRdb outputs TRBD1, but without DNA this stays unchecked. The CDR3 consists of 12 residues. Germline V gives CDR1 SQVTM, CDR2 ANQGSEA.